This T cell receptor (beta chain) was found in a study of blood T cell repertoires in COVID-19. Looking at the study overall: There were acute and convalescent COVID-19 samples, and they came from the United States, Italy and Spain. T cells, B-cell-depleted T cells, or PBMCs supplied cDNA or gDNA.

The CDR3 is made up of 14 amino acids. The V gene lost 5 bases and the J gene lost 1 base, with 11 bases spanning the gap. Per the germline V gene, CDR1 is KGHSH and CDR2 is LQKENI. Profiling relied on immunoSEQ multiplex PCR, and the TCRdb table lists in-frame clones only, not all of them. Among 150,000 to 200,000 clones listed, 93% were seen once. The clonotype was recovered from a woman aged 60 to 75 with COVID-19, enrolled during active disease. The V gene is TRBV18, the J gene TRBJ1-1; D may be TRBD1 (5 bases). The sequenced sample consisted of peripheral blood. The CDR3 spells CASSTRGENTEAFF. The CDR3, as DNA: TGTGCCAGCTCAACAAGGGGTGAGAACACTGAAGCTTTCTTT.